Reported below is one T cell receptor beta chain. Its cognate antigen is unknown. The record originates from a study of CD8 T cells in ankylosing spondylitis. Study-wide results and limits: Made up of under ten highly homologous variants, a TCR beta motif appeared characteristic of ankylosing spondylitis blood.

The germline V and J ends were trimmed by 0 bases and 4 bases, with 8 bases remaining between them. Germline loops: CDR1 SGHRS, CDR2 YFSETQ. The CDR3 is made up of 13 amino acids. TCRdb analysed the 5' RACE reads with MiXCR anew, one entry per CDR3 protein. This table holds some 340,000 distinct CDR3 sequences, about 15% found once. The clonotype originates from a male donor with ankylosing spondylitis or in good health (not recorded which). Specimen: blood, either unsorted or a sorted T cell fraction (not recorded which). V is TRBV5-1 and J is TRBJ2-7, with D unresolved. Written as DNA, the CDR3 is TGCGCCAGCAGCTTGGTCGGTCGTTACGAGCAGTACTTC. Translating gives CASSLVGRYEQYF.